This T cell receptor beta chain was sequenced in a study of memory CD4+ T cells and cytomegalovirus serostatus. The CDR3 is made up of 14 amino acids. Germline V gene data show CDR1 as SQVTM and CDR2 as ANQGSEA. V lost 4 bases to trimming and J lost 2 bases; unmatched junction nucleotides: 5. The sort gate was single viable CD3+CD4+CD8-CD45RO+ cells for memory CD4+ T cells. Serostatus was set by detecting CMV pp150, pp28, p38, p52 IgG. Using immunoSEQ multiplex PCR, the repertoire was profiled, and TCRdb retains in-frame clones only, with some absent. Of 40,000 or so clones listed, roughly 80% were seen once; the top ten hold 0.6% to 0.95%.

The V gene is TRBV29-1, the J gene TRBJ2-3; the match to TRBD2 covers 8 bases. The sequence came from an adult in good health and CMV-seronegative. Sequencing used memory CD4+ T cells from blood. In nucleotides, the CDR3 is TGCAGCGTTGTCACTAGCGGACTCACAGATACGCAGTATTTT. This translates into CSVVTSGLTDTQYF.